This TCR beta chain was sequenced in a study of blood T cell repertoires in COVID-19. Study overall: The origin of the acute and convalescent COVID-19 samples was the United States, Italy and Spain.

The germline CDR1 and CDR2 sequences are GTSNPN and SVGIG (reference sequence). V lost 5 bases, J lost 10 bases, and 6 bases stayed unmatched. CDR3 length equals 13 residues. Repertoires were generated with immunoSEQ multiplex PCR, while TCRdb's copy carries only in-frame clones and drops some. The sample shows about 73,000 clones, 89% of them seen only once. Sequenced input: peripheral blood. This receptor was identified in a man older than 75 with acute or convalescent COVID-19. The V gene is TRBV30, the J gene TRBJ1-6, with 9 positions matching TRBD1. The CDR3 protein is CAWAGQGRSPLHF. The CDR3 nucleotides are TGTGCCTGGGCCGGACAGGGGCGCTCACCCCTCCACTTT.